Given below is one T cell receptor (beta chain) in context. What this receptor recognizes is not known. Base quality data are lacking; no much larger clone is found one base away. This record comes from a study of blood T cell repertoires in COVID-19 (dated by TCRdb to about 2020). Background on the whole study: Samples covering the acute and convalescent phases of COVID-19 were provided by collaborators in the United States, Italy and Spain. The prospective study material was composed of cDNA or gDNA derived from T cells, B-cell-depleted T cells, or PBMCs. Deeply sampled blood TCRbeta repertoires from subjects exposed to, actively infected with, or recovered from COVID-19 were included in the dataset. The repertoires were made available in a free public database intended to serve as a resource for research on the immune response to SARS-CoV-2. Samples came from the ongoing ImmuneRACE study (first 160 participants) plus 1,254 subjects from 6 global collaborators. Sample metadata almost always included a de-identified subject ID, COVID-19 status, age in years and sex. HLA class I and class II types, where available, came from metadata supplied by the sample provider rather than from assay-based typing. The investigation overall reported the following: Clinical and demographic metadata were provided uncurated, with the amount varying by source and participant.

Relative to germline, V is missing 5 bases and J is missing 6 bases, with 4 bases of the junction outside any gene match. The CDR3 measures 15 amino acids from cysteine to phenylalanine. Only the CDR3 DNA is retained, 45 bases long and in frame from the first base. From the germline V gene (reference sequence), CDR1 is LNHDA and CDR2 is SQIVND. The collaborating institutions used their own protocols to collect whole blood in K2EDTA tubes. For TCRbeta analysis, collaborators shipped samples as frozen whole blood, isolated PBMCs, or DNA extracted from either of those sample types. TCRbeta CDR3 regions were amplified from genomic DNA using the immunoSEQ Assay, a bias-controlled multiplex PCR. Per the authors' processing: Within the assay, amplification of reference gene primers was used to estimate how many nucleated cells each sample contained. Sequence reads were collapsed and filtered to measure the absolute abundance of every unique TCRbeta CDR3 rearrangement. For each sample, productive Simpson clonality was calculated as the square root of Simpson's diversity index over productive rearrangements. What TCRdb holds here is the immuneACCESS table cut down to in-frame rearrangements. Part of the clones is not present; checked against another copy, under half of the missing clones reflect an unresolved V gene, and the others are unexplained. D and trimming were read from the DNA, whereas the V and J calls and clone size are those reported in that table. This sample gives roughly 250,000 clones in total; 75% to 85% of them show up just once. Of the sample, roughly 4.7% falls within the top ten clones.

Sequencing was carried out using peripheral blood. The source is a woman in her 70s with acute or convalescent COVID-19. The chain links TRBV19 with TRBJ1-6; 10 middle bases align to TRBD1. The nucleotides are TGTGCCAGTAGTGTCCGGGACAGGGGTAATTCACCCCTCCACTTT. This gives the protein CASSVRDRGNSPLHF.